Listed here are 8 T cell receptor beta chains from one sample, sequenced in a study of blood T cells in healthy people across ages. Primed by a sample-barcoded 5' primer and a J-beta primer mix, a second PCR proceeded for about 6 to 12 cycles. TCRdb called the 5' RACE reads again in MiXCR, with one record for every CDR3 protein. In the table there are some 890,000 distinct CDR3 sequences, just under 30% of which are singletons. The sample was also reused in another study, on T cells of mothers and their children.

Sequenced: blood. The receptors stem from a woman aged 40 to 50 in good health.

Note on this clonotype: At one of its ends the junction is not consistent with the germline gene, which may arise from a read error. This chain joins TRBV18 and TRBJ2-5; D may be TRBD2 (5 bases). The V gene's germline CDR1 is KGHSH and CDR2 LQKENI. This CDR3 is built from 16 residues. In DNA, the CDR3 is TGTGCCAACTCACCAGCGAGGGCGAGAATGAGTGAGACCCAGTACTTC. Its protein is CANSPARARMSETQYF.

This chain uses TRBV6-5 with TRBJ1-1; no firm D call. V was pared by 5 bases and J by 3 bases, with 16 bases between. The germline V gene encodes CDR1 MNHEY and CDR2 SVGAGI. The CDR3 covers 15 residues. The CDR3 DNA reads as TGTGCCAGCAGTGGCACCCCAGGAGGGTACACTGAAGCTTTCTTT. Its translation is CASSGTPGGYTEAFF.

Of note for this clonotype: This may stem from a read error, because a much larger clone lies one nucleotide away. The rearrangement joins TRBV9 to TRBJ2-5; 12 bases map to TRBD2. The germline CDR1 and CDR2 sequences are SGDLS and YYNGEE. The CDR3 spans 19 residues. This CDR3 is CTSQRGPSGGAGFVETQYF. The CDR3 nucleotides are TGTACCAGCCAGCGTGGGCCTAGCGGGGGGGCCGGTTTTGTGGAGACCCAGTACTTC.

The rearrangement joins TRBV2 to TRBJ1-4; D remains ambiguous. Germline V CDR1 and CDR2: SNHLY, FYNNEI. The germline V and J ends were trimmed by 7 bases and 3 bases, with 12 bases remaining between them. This CDR3 has 14 amino acids. CDR3: CASTSAGANEKLFF. Here the CDR3 DNA reads TGTGCCAGCACTTCCGCTGGAGCTAATGAAAAACTGTTTTTT.

The chain carries TRBV7-9 and TRBJ1-2; no clear D gene. CDR1 and CDR2 from the germline V gene are SEHNR and FQNEAQ (reference sequence). CDR3 length equals 16 residues. V lost 2 bases, J lost 2 bases, and 15 bases lay in between. CDR3 loop: CASSLHLDGPNYGYTF. CDR3 nucleotide sequence: TGTGCCAGCAGCTTACACCTCGACGGCCCCAACTATGGCTACACCTTC. The entire variable domain, with the rest obtained from reference TRBV7-9 and TRBJ1-2, is as follows: DTGVSQNPRHKITKRGQNVTFRCDPISEHNRLYWYRQTLGQGPEFLTYFQNEAQLEKSRLLSDRFSAERPKGSFSTLEIQRTEQGDSAMYLCASSLHLDGPNYGYTFGSGTRLTVV.

The chain recombines TRBV27 with TRBJ2-7; D is possibly TRBD1 or TRBD2 (5 bases each). Germline lookup yields CDR1 MNHEY and CDR2 SMNVEV (reference sequence). V was clipped by 3 bases and J by 6 bases, with 12 bases between them. The CDR3 has 13 residues. CDR3 nucleotide sequence: TGTGCCAGCAGTTTGGCAGGGACGTGCGAGCAGTACTTC. Protein product: CASSLAGTCEQYF.

Regarding this clonotype: A read error is possible here, since a much larger clone lies one base away. The chain carries TRBV5-6 and TRBJ2-1; D remains ambiguous. Deletions cut 1 base from V and 8 bases from J, with 4 bases between. The CDR3 runs to 11 residues. CDR1 and CDR2 (germline): SGHDT, YYEEEE. The DNA for the CDR3 is TGTGCCAGCAGCTTGAATCATGAGCAGTTCTTC. Protein product: CASSLNHEQFF.

This clonotype was found a few times. The chain combines TRBV6-5 with TRBJ1-4; D is ambiguous. This CDR3 is built from 13 residues. Per germline, CDR1 MNHEY and CDR2 SVGAGI. V was pared by 6 bases and J by 10 bases, with 15 bases between. CDR3 in DNA: TGTGCCAGCAGCCCTAATGCGCGGGGAAAACTGTTTTTT. This gives the protein CASSPNARGKLFF.